Each of the 21 T cell receptor beta chains below was sequenced from the same sample in a study of blood T cell repertoires in COVID-19. Produced via immunoSEQ multiplex PCR; TCRdb's table is partial and in-frame only. The repertoire holds around 150,000 clones, 82% seen once, with 5.5% to 7.5% in the top ten. Specimen: peripheral blood. These receptors were obtained from a middle-aged woman with COVID-19, enrolled during active disease.

The CDR3, as DNA: TGTGCCAGCAGCTCCAGCCAGGGGGCTTTTAACTATGGCTACACCTTC. It is translated as CASSSSQGAFNYGYTF. The chain links TRBV7-9 to TRBJ1-2, with TRBD1 matching over 8 bases. CDR1 is SEHNR, CDR2 FQNEAQ, per germline (reference sequence). CDR3 size: 16 residues. V lost 4 bases to trimming and J lost 1 base; unmatched junction nucleotides: 8.

CDR3 nucleotides: TGCAGCGCTGGGGACAGGGGCCGCGGCGGGAACACCGGGGAGCTGTTTTTT. It yields the protein CSAGDRGRGGNTGELFF. This chain connects TRBV29-1 to TRBJ2-2; 10 nucleotides line up with TRBD1. Germline trimming cut 7 bases from V and 1 base from J; bases unmatched to any gene: 12. The CDR3 spans 17 residues. Germline assignment: CDR1 SQVTM and CDR2 ANQGSEA.

The rearrangement links TRBV21-1 to TRBJ1-1; TRBD1 is taken as the D call from the table, unchecked against the DNA. TRBV21-1 is termed a pseudogene. This CDR3 is built from 15 residues. The DNA of the CDR3 is TGTGCCAGCAGCAAAGAGACAGCCCTGAACACTGAAGCTTTCTTT. It codes for CASSKETALNTEAFF.

The rearrangement joins TRBV13 to TRBJ2-5; TRBD2 might be the D (6 bases). V was cut by 5 bases and J by 1 base, with 17 bases left in between. Germline V gives CDR1 PRHDT, CDR2 FYEKMQ (reference sequence). The CDR3 contains 16 residues. The DNA for the CDR3 is TGTGCCAGCAGCCCGGGGGACTCGATCCTCCAAGAGACCCAGTACTTC. Translated, it gives CASSPGDSILQETQYF.

V usage is TRBV6-5 and J usage is TRBJ2-7; TRBD2 matches 8 bases. This CDR3 has 13 amino acids. Trimming took 6 bases from V and 3 from J; bases not matched to a gene: 4. From germline, CDR1 is MNHEY and CDR2 SVGAGI. The CDR3 region has the DNA TGTGCCAGCAGACAGACTAGCGACTACGAGCAGTACGTC. Its protein product is CASRQTSDYEQYV.

The J gene is TRBJ2-7, the V gene TRBV7-2; D gene unclear. From germline, CDR1 is SGHTA and CDR2 FQGNSA. The V end was cut by 2 bases, the J end by 6 bases, with 14 bases between. The CDR3 is made up of 14 amino acids. CDR3 residues: CASSLIPRVSEQYF. CDR3 bases: TGTGCCAGCAGCTTAATTCCCCGGGTCTCCGAGCAGTACTTC.

The chain recombines TRBV27 with TRBJ2-5, with D maybe TRBD2 (6 bases). V was trimmed by 3 bases and J by 4 bases, leaving 15 bases between them. Germline loops: CDR1 MNHEY, CDR2 SMNVEV (reference sequence). The length of the CDR3 is 15 residues. The CDR3 coding sequence is TGTGCCAGCAGTTTGGGCAGGCGGGGCCCAGAGACCCAGTACTTC. It yields the protein CASSLGRRGPETQYF.

Note on this clone: In the same sample, other DNA sequences code for this CDR3. The chain employs TRBV6-6 and TRBJ2-1; D possibly corresponds to TRBD1 (5 bases). The CDR3 loop spans 14 amino acids. The V gene lost 0 bases and the J gene lost 4 bases, with 7 bases spanning the gap. Per germline, CDR1 MNHNY and CDR2 SVGAGI (reference sequence). This CDR3 is CASSYSRVYNEQFF. Written as DNA, the CDR3 is TGTGCCAGCAGTTACTCCAGGGTATACAATGAGCAGTTCTTC.

The chain couples TRBV10-2 to TRBJ2-7; D possibly corresponds to TRBD2 (5 bases). The CDR3 is 13 amino acids. The V end was cut by 3 bases, the J end by 1 base, with 7 bases between. Germline V gives CDR1 WSHSY, CDR2 SAAADI. As DNA, the CDR3 is TGCGCCAGCAGTGAAAGGACTTCCTACGAGCAGTACTTC. Amino acid sequence: CASSERTSYEQYF.

The V gene is TRBV2, the J gene TRBJ2-7; possibly TRBD1 for D (5 bases). V shed 5 bases and J shed 5 bases, with 16 bases lying between them. The CDR3 is 14 residues long. Germline CDR1 is SNHLY and CDR2 is FYNNEI. CDR3 protein: CASSKQVSRDEQYF. The CDR3 bases are TGTGCCAGCAGTAAACAGGTATCACGCGACGAGCAGTACTTC.

The table lists this clone with a count of one. This chain links TRBV11-2 with TRBJ2-7; tentatively, D is TRBD2 (5 bases). Germline values: CDR1 SGHAT, CDR2 FQNNGV. The V and J ends lost 5 bases and 3 bases respectively, with 17 bases between them. This CDR3 has 15 amino acids. DNA for the CDR3: TGTGCCAGCAGCCTCACCGGGAACACCTTCTACGAGCAGTACTTC. It codes for CASSLTGNTFYEQYF. The entire variable domain, with the rest obtained from reference TRBV11-2 and TRBJ2-7, is as follows: EAGVAQSPRYKIIEKRQSVAFWCNPISGHATLYWYQQILGQGPKLLIQFQNNGVVDDSQLPKDRFSAERLKGVDSTLKIQPAKLEDSAVYLCASSLTGNTFYEQYFGPGTRLTVT.

Worth noting for this clone: The junction departs from the called germline gene at one end, perhaps through a read error. The same CDR3 is also encoded by other DNA sequences in this sample. V usage is TRBV2 and J usage is TRBJ1-5; 9 bases line up with TRBD1. This CDR3 contains 15 residues. Germline values: CDR1 SNHLY, CDR2 FYNNEI. The CDR3 is CASSEDRGRNQPQHF. The CDR3 DNA sequence: TGTGCCAGCAGTGAAGACAGGGGGCGCAACCAGCCCCAGCATTTT.

This chain uses TRBV21-1 with TRBJ2-7; the table names TRBD1, a call not compared with the DNA. TRBV21-1 is a known pseudogene. The CDR3 loop spans 20 amino acids. This chain's CDR3 is CASSKDWGHDFQFLPQEQYV. The CDR3 DNA follows: TGTGCCAGCAGCAAAGATTGGGGACACGACTTTCAATTCCTACCGCAGGAGCAGTACGTC.

The chain is built from TRBV7-3 and TRBJ2-3; 12 bases align to TRBD2. CDR3 length equals 15 residues. The V and J ends lost 5 bases and 1 base, in that order; junction bases with no gene match: 1. Germline values: CDR1 SGHTA, CDR2 FQGTGA. The CDR3 loop reads CASSRTSGGTDTQYF. For the CDR3, the DNA is TGTGCCAGCAGCCGGACTAGCGGGGGCACAGATACGCAGTATTTT.

This clone has just a few counts. Other DNA sequences in this sample translate to the same CDR3. The gene calls are TRBV29-1 and TRBJ1-5, with a tentative D call TRBD1 (5 bases). V lost 4 bases to trimming and J lost 4 bases, with 11 bases between them. The CDR3 extends over 13 amino acids. Germline values: CDR1 SQVTM, CDR2 ANQGSEA. The chain's CDR3 is CSVAGGINQPQHF. Written as DNA, the CDR3 is TGCAGCGTTGCGGGGGGGATAAATCAGCCCCAGCATTTT.

The chain uses TRBV19 and TRBJ1-5; no clear D. The CDR3 loop spans 12 amino acids. CDR1 is LNHDA, CDR2 SQIVND, per germline (reference sequence). Trimming pared 6 bases from V and 6 bases from J, leaving 9 bases between. This CDR3 is CASRDFGQPQHF. The CDR3 region has the DNA TGTGCCAGTAGGGACTTTGGTCAGCCCCAGCATTTT.

The gene calls are TRBV6-5 and TRBJ1-4; 11 bases agree with TRBD1. The length of the CDR3 is 14 residues. Losses at the gene ends were 5 bases for V and 8 bases for J; bases not matched to a gene: 4. Germline-derived CDR1 and CDR2 are MNHEY and SVGAGI. CDR3 loop: CASSPDRGREKLFF. The DNA for the CDR3 is TGTGCCAGCAGTCCGGACAGGGGGCGGGAAAAACTGTTTTTT.

The J gene is TRBJ2-3, the V gene TRBV7-8; 7 nucleotides match TRBD1. V gave up 4 bases and J gave up 6 bases; unmatched junction bases: 4. The CDR3 sequence is 13 residues long. Germline CDR1 SGHVS, CDR2 FQNEAQ. In DNA form, the CDR3 reads TGTGCCAGCAGCTCCCTCAGGGGGGATACGCAGTATTTT. Its translation: CASSSLRGDTQYF.

This chain joins TRBV30 and TRBJ1-1; D not certain. The V end was cut by 3 bases, the J end by 6 bases, with 17 bases between. The CDR3 length is 14 residues. Looked up from germline, CDR1 is GTSNPN and CDR2 is SVGIG (reference sequence). CDR3 sequence (DNA): TGTGCCTGGAGGGGAGCCTACGGCGTCTCTGAAGCTTTCTTT. Translating gives CAWRGAYGVSEAFF.

The J gene is TRBJ2-1, the V gene TRBV7-9, with 10 bases identical to TRBD2. J lost 5 bases, V lost 5 bases, and 6 bases had no gene match. Looked up from germline, CDR1 is SEHNR and CDR2 is FQNEAQ (reference sequence). This CDR3 is 15 amino acids long. As DNA, the CDR3 is TGTGCCAGCAGCGCCGGGACTAGCGTGAACAATGAGCAGTTCTTC. Protein: CASSAGTSVNNEQFF.

CDR3 in amino acids: CASSLSTSGSLKTQYF. In DNA form, the CDR3 reads TGTGCCAGCAGCTTGTCGACTAGCGGGAGTTTAAAGACCCAGTACTTC. The chain recombines TRBV11-2 with TRBJ2-5; 12 nucleotides match TRBD2. From germline, CDR1 is SGHAT and CDR2 FQNNGV. Trimming cost V 3 bases and J 6 bases; bases outside gene matches: 8. The CDR3 consists of 16 residues.